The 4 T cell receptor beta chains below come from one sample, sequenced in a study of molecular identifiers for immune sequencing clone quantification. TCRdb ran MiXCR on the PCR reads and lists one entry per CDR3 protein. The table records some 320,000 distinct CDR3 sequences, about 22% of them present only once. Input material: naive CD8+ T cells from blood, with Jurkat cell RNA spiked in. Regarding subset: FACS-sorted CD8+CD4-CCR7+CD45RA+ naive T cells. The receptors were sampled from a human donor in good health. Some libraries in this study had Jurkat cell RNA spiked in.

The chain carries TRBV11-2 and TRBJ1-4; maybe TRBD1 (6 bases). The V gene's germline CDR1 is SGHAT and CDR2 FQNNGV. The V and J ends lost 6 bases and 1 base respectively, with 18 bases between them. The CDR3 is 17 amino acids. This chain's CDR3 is CASSAKGGGVTNEKLFF. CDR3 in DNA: TGTGCCAGCAGTGCCAAGGGGGGAGGGGTAACTAATGAAAAACTGTTTTTT.

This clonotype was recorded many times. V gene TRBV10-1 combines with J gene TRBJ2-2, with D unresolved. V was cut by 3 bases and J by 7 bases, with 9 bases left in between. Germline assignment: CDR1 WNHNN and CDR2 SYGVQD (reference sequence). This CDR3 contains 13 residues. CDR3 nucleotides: TGCGCCAGCAGTGATTCGTACGGCGGGGAGCTGTTTTTT. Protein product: CASSDSYGGELFF.

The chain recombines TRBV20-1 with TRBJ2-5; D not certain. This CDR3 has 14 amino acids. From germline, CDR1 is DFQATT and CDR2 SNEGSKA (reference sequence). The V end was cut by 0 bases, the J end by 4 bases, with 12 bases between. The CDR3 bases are TGCAGTGCTAGAGAGTTAAGGGTAACAGAGACCCAGTACTTC. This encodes CSARELRVTETQYF.

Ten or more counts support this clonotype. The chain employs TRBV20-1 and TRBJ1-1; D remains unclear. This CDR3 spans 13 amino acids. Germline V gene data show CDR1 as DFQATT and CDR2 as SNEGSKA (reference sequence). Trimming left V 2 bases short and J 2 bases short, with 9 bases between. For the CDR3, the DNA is TGCAGTGCTAGACGGACCATCAACACTGAAGCTTTCTTT. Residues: CSARRTINTEAFF.